This is a list of T cell receptor beta chains from one sample in a study of Ad26.COV2.S vaccination and SARS-CoV-2 variants. Produced via immunoSEQ multiplex PCR; TCRdb's table is partial and in-frame only. The sample contains hundreds of thousands of clones, about 93% of which appear only once. The sample consisted of peripheral blood, taken in a trial of Ad26.COV2.S vaccine versus placebo. The receptor source for this set is a person between 18 and 65 years old who received the Ad26.COV2.S COVID-19 vaccine or a placebo. The conserved cysteine and the conserved F or W are not part of the CDR3 here. D genes are given only for firm matches.

>TRBD2|TRBV4-1
ASSQPSPSGSFYEQY
>.|TRBV7-2
ASSQNGAQETQY
>TRBD1|TRBV5-6
ASSLGTGVVTDTQY
>TRBD2|TRBV4-2
ASSQGGLAGASYNEQF
>.|TRBV5-4
ASSLGLAGRNEQF
>TRBD1|TRBV5-8
ASSFGTGGEQY
>TRBD2|TRBV4-3
ASSQGLAGSYNEQF
>TRBD1|TRBV10-3
AISDPAPGQGVGTGELF
>.|TRBV5-1
ASSLVAGVLNEQY
>.|TRBV29-1
SVDFTGAKNIQY
>TRBD2|TRBV11-2
ASSSGLYNEQF
>.|TRBV6-4
ASSDRPGWVTEAF
>.|TRBV9
ASSRWGDEKLF
>.|TRBV2
ASSEQGLELNTEAF
>.|TRBV7-2
ASSSDGQDVEF
>.|TRBV24-1
ATRTASNTGELF
>.|TRBV20-1
SARGWNEQY
>.|TRBV6-6
ASSYRPSTDTQY
>.|TRBV6-2/TRBV6-3
ASSYSRPATDTQY
>TRBD1|TRBV29-1
SAQGAGLRNEQY
>.|TRBV5-4
ASSSSAQSLTDTQY
>.|TRBV27
ASSLSAGPSTDTQY
>.|TRBV5-1
ASISANSNEQF
>TRBD1|TRBV4-3
ASSHLTGGASGANVLT
>.|TRBV7-2
ASSPGVAKNIQY
>TRBD1|TRBV5-1
ASSFSGQGAGELF
>.|TRBV19
ASARTEFYEQY
>.|TRBV19
AASARLTYEQY
>.|TRBV2
ASRTYPTRNNEQF
>.|TRBV5-1
ASSPAPDNRFNEQF
>TRBD2|TRBV2
ASSEWTSREAKNIQY
>.|TRBV19
ASSSLEGGEKLF
>.|TRBV21-1
ASSPTGTGSDEQY
>.|TRBV30
AWSAYRTGGTEAF
>.|TRBV5-1
ASRQGGEETQY
>.|TRBV6-5
ASSNGWGTEAF
>.|TRBV28
ASQTSSYEQY
>.|TRBV30
AWSVILDTGELF
>TRBD1|TRBV7-6
ASSFTGGTGYNEQF
>TRBD1|TRBV7-2
ASASGDRVRSPLH
>TRBD2|TRBV7-6
ASSSLAGGEGEQF
>.|TRBV7-2
ASSLWDTEAF